One sample yielded the 20 T cell receptor beta chains listed below, sequenced in a study of OX40 agonist ivuxolimab in advanced cancers. The data were produced by immunoSEQ multiplex PCR, yet TCRdb's version contains in-frame clones alone and is incomplete. Among about 61,000 clones listed, 82% were seen once. This specimen was CD4+ or CD8+ T cells sorted from blood, taken in a trial of the OX40 agonist ivuxolimab. The receptors were gathered from an adult with an advanced solid tumor such as melanoma, head and neck, liver or kidney cancer.

This clone was counted a few times. DNA of the CDR3: TGTGCCAGCACCGAGGGCGGAAGTAATGAAAAACTGTTTTTT. It yields the protein CASTEGGSNEKLFF. This chain joins TRBV6-1 and TRBJ1-4; the D is unclear. The V end was cut by 7 bases, the J end by 4 bases, with 13 bases between. Germline CDR1 and CDR2: MNHNS and SASEGT. There are 14 residues in the CDR3.

This chain joins TRBV10-3 and TRBJ2-1; 7 bases agree with TRBD2. Germline CDR1 reads ENHRY; CDR2 reads SYGVKD. J was trimmed by 5 bases and V by 6 bases; bases with no gene match: 4. The CDR3 consists of 13 residues. Written as DNA, the CDR3 is TGTGCCATCAGAACTAGCGCTCACAATGAGCAGTTCTTC. Amino acid sequence: CAIRTSAHNEQFF.

The CDR3 DNA reads TGTGCCAGCAGCCGCCTGGAGGGGGGAGTGGGAGAGACCCAGTACTTC. Its protein product is CASSRLEGGVGETQYF. The V gene is TRBV11-1, the J gene TRBJ2-5; the D call may be TRBD1 or TRBD2 (6 bases each). V was cut by 5 bases and J by 4 bases, with 20 bases left in between. Per the germline V gene, CDR1 is SGHAT and CDR2 is FQDESV (reference sequence). There are 16 residues in the CDR3. Full variable domain (missing parts from reference TRBV11-1 and TRBJ2-5): EAEVAQSPRYKITEKSQAVAFWCDPISGHATLYWYRQILGQGPELLVQFQDESVVDDSQLPKDRFSAERLKGVDSTLKIQPAELGDSAMYLCASSRLEGGVGETQYFGPGTRLLVL.

The gene calls are TRBV5-1 and TRBJ2-5; TRBD2 matches at 8 bases. The germline V gene encodes CDR1 SGHRS and CDR2 YFSETQ. The trim removed 4 bases at V and 0 bases at J, leaving 8 bases unmatched. The length of the CDR3 is 16 residues. Here the CDR3 DNA reads TGCGCCAGCAGCGTGGCCCCGGGGGGGTACCAAGAGACCCAGTACTTC. Its translation is CASSVAPGGYQETQYF.

The CDR3 DNA reads as TGTGCCAGCAGTCGGACAGTTCTCGAGCAGTACTTC. This encodes CASSRTVLEQYF. V is TRBV6-1 and J is TRBJ2-7, with D perhaps TRBD1 (6 bases). The CDR3 length is 12 residues. V lost 5 bases and J lost 6, with 11 bases in between. Germline V CDR1 and CDR2: MNHNS, SASEGT.

The rearrangement links TRBV5-1 to TRBJ2-5, with 7 positions matching TRBD2. This CDR3 is 15 amino acids long. V lost 2 bases to trimming and J lost 7 bases; unmatched junction nucleotides: 11. Germline V gene sequence: CDR1 SGHRS, CDR2 YFSETQ. DNA of the CDR3: TGCGCCAGCAGCTTCGAAATCGGGGGGAAATGGACCCAGTACTTC. It codes for CASSFEIGGKWTQYF.

CDR3 bases: TGTGCCAGCGTACAGGAAAGCAATCAGCCCCAGCATTTT. Its translation is CASVQESNQPQHF. The chain is built from TRBV2 and TRBJ1-5; D is perhaps TRBD1 (5 bases). V gave up 8 bases and J gave up 1 base, with 9 bases separating them. This CDR3 is built from 13 residues. Germline lookup yields CDR1 SNHLY and CDR2 FYNNEI.

This clone was observed a single time. V and J are TRBV4-1 and TRBJ2-2; no firm D call. Germline-derived CDR1 and CDR2 are MGHRA and YSYEKL. CDR3 length equals 16 residues. Trimming shortened V by 2 bases and J by 0 bases, and 10 bases separated the two germline ends. CDR3 residues: CASSQPPWPNTGELFF. CDR3 nucleotides: TGCGCCAGCAGCCAACCCCCCTGGCCGAACACCGGGGAGCTGTTTTTT.

The chain is built from TRBV10-2 and TRBJ2-5, with TRBD1 matching over 8 bases. Looked up from germline, CDR1 is WSHSY and CDR2 is SAAADI. The CDR3 loop spans 15 amino acids. The V and J ends lost 6 bases and 1 base, in that order; junction bases with no gene match: 7. The CDR3, as DNA: TGCGCCAGCAGGGGGACAGGCCCCCCCCAAGAGACCCAGTACTTC. Its protein is CASRGTGPPQETQYF.

The chain has TRBV28 and TRBJ1-2; possibly TRBD1 for D (5 bases). With 7 bases removed from V and 2 bases from J, the gap between germline ends came to 8 bases. CDR3 length equals 12 residues. From germline, CDR1 is MDHEN and CDR2 SYDVKM. CDR3 in DNA: TGTGCCAGCATGACAGCGAACTATGGCTACACCTTC. This sequence encodes CASMTANYGYTF.

The chain is built from TRBV19 and TRBJ2-5; 12 bases agree with TRBD1. The germline V gene has CDR1 LNHDA and CDR2 SQIVND (reference sequence). There are 15 residues in the CDR3. Trimming took 4 bases from V and 4 from J; bases not matched to a gene: 4. CDR3 nucleotides: TGTGCCAGTAGTACGGGACAGGGGGCAAGAGAGACCCAGTACTTC. Protein: CASSTGQGARETQYF. The whole variable domain, filled in from reference TRBV19 and TRBJ2-5, reads DGGITQSPKYLFRKEGQNVTLSCEQNLNHDAMYWYRQDPGQGLRLIYYSQIVNDFQKGDIAEGYSVSREKKESFPLTVTSAQKNPTAFYLCASSTGQGARETQYFGPGTRLLVL.

J is TRBJ2-4 and V is TRBV27; TRBD2 matches 8 bases. Germline V CDR1 and CDR2: MNHEY, SMNVEV (reference sequence). V was pared by 5 bases and J by 3 bases, with 12 bases of the junction left unmatched. The CDR3 extends over 17 amino acids. The CDR3 sequence: CASSLYGSGIVKNIQYF. The CDR3 coding sequence is TGTGCCAGCAGTCTCTACGGTAGCGGGATAGTCAAAAACATTCAGTACTTC.

The chain combines TRBV19 with TRBJ2-1, with TRBD2 matching over 14 bases. Losses at the gene ends were 4 bases for V and 8 bases for J; bases not matched to a gene: 4. The CDR3 contains 15 residues. Germline CDR1 reads LNHDA; CDR2 reads SQIVND (reference sequence). CDR3 DNA sequence: TGTGCCAGTAGTAGGACTAGCGGGAGGATGGATGAGCAGTTCTTC. Translation gives CASSRTSGRMDEQFF. Together with reference TRBV19 and TRBJ2-1, the CDR3 gives the full variable domain: DGGITQSPKYLFRKEGQNVTLSCEQNLNHDAMYWYRQDPGQGLRLIYYSQIVNDFQKGDIAEGYSVSREKKESFPLTVTSAQKNPTAFYLCASSRTSGRMDEQFFGPGTRLTVL.

The J gene is TRBJ2-5, the V gene TRBV7-7; TRBD1 aligns across 10 bases. J was trimmed by 2 bases and V by 5 bases; bases with no gene match: 5. The CDR3 is 15 residues long. From germline, CDR1 is SSHAT and CDR2 FNYEAQ (reference sequence). The CDR3 bases are TGTGCCAGCAGCCCAGACAGGGGGCTGCAAGAGACCCAGTACTTC. Residues: CASSPDRGLQETQYF. Using reference TRBV7-7 and TRBJ2-5 for the parts outside the CDR3, the full variable domain is GAGVSQSPRYKVTKRGQDVTLRCDPISSHATLYWYQQALGQGPEFLTYFNYEAQPDKSGLPSDRFSAERPEGSISTLTIQRTEQRDSAMYRCASSPDRGLQETQYFGPGTRLLVL.

This clone was found once. This sequence joins TRBV6-5 and TRBJ2-1, with 8 positions matching TRBD2. The V and J ends lost 6 bases and 3 bases, in that order; junction bases with no gene match: 7. Germline lookup yields CDR1 MNHEY and CDR2 SVGAGI. CDR3 length: 15 residues. The CDR3 reads CASSLSGSIYNEQFF. CDR3 sequence (DNA): TGTGCCAGCAGCCTAAGCGGGAGTATCTACAATGAGCAGTTCTTC.

The chain uses TRBV5-4 and TRBJ2-3; TRBD2 aligns across 8 bases. The CDR3 is 15 residues long. Looked up from germline, CDR1 is SGHNT and CDR2 is YYREEE (reference sequence). The trim removed 4 bases at V and 2 bases at J, leaving 6 bases unmatched. In DNA, the CDR3 is TGTGCCAGCAGCCCCCCGACTAGCGTCACAGATACGCAGTATTTT. This translates into CASSPPTSVTDTQYF.

The CDR3 nucleotides read TGTGCCAGCAGTTTATGGCGCCCCCCCCGACTAGCGGGTACCTACAATGAGCAGTTCTTC. The encoded protein is CASSLWRPPRLAGTYNEQFF. The rearrangement joins TRBV27 to TRBJ2-1, with 10 bases identical to TRBD2. Trimming cost V 1 base and J 2 bases; bases outside gene matches: 14. CDR1 MNHEY and CDR2 SMNVEV come from the germline V gene (reference sequence). The CDR3 totals 20 residues.

The rearrangement uses TRBV2 and TRBJ2-3; D may be TRBD1 (5 bases). This CDR3 is 16 amino acids long. Trimming removed 8 bases from V and 4 bases from J, with 22 bases in between. CDR1 and CDR2 from the germline V gene are SNHLY and FYNNEI. In DNA form, the CDR3 reads TGTGCCAGCCGTAAATCGCTCAGGGTTTCGGCAGATACGCAGTATTTT. Protein product: CASRKSLRVSADTQYF. The whole variable domain, filled in from reference TRBV2 and TRBJ2-3, reads EPEVTQTPSHQVTQMGQEVILRCVPISNHLYFYWYRQILGQKVEFLVSFYNNEISEKSEIFDDQFSVERPDGSNFTLKIRSTKLEDSAMYFCASRKSLRVSADTQYFGPGTRLTVL.

The CDR3 sequence: CAWSLTSGNTIYF. The CDR3 DNA sequence: TGTGCCTGGAGTCTCACCTCTGGAAACACCATATATTTT. The genes are TRBV30 and TRBJ1-3, with no clear D. Germline CDR1 is GTSNPN and CDR2 is SVGIG (reference sequence). The CDR3 has 13 residues. Trimming shortened V by 2 bases and J by 0 bases, and 5 bases separated the two germline ends.

This chain connects TRBV11-3 to TRBJ1-2; D possibly corresponds to TRBD1 (5 bases). V was pared by 1 base and J by 8 bases, with 17 bases between. The germline CDR1 and CDR2 sequences are SGHNT and YENEEA. This CDR3 has 15 residues. The CDR3 sequence: CASSLGQPLLWGYTF. The CDR3 DNA sequence: TGTGCCAGCAGCTTAGGACAGCCACTATTATGGGGCTACACCTTC.